This record concerns one T cell receptor (beta chain) sequence. As yet, its antigen is unknown. Focal radiation was given together with CTLA-4 blockade (ipilimumab) to patients with chemo-refractory metastatic non-small-cell lung cancer. The data are from a study of radiotherapy plus CTLA-4 blockade in lung cancer. Study-level findings and limits: Peripheral blood showed expansion of tumor-derived TCR clones after radiotherapy and ipilimumab. Early blood T cell clone dynamics, with interferon-beta, were reported to best predict response.

Measured with immunoSEQ multiplex PCR; TCRdb has only the in-frame clones, and not every one. Here the sample spans some 41,000 clones, less than 75% being singletons. CDR3 length: 15 residues. V trimming: 6 bases; J trimming: 4 bases; junction bases outside the gene matches: 9. Germline CDR1 reads SNHLY; CDR2 reads FYNNEI. This receptor was identified in a human donor with non-small cell lung cancer who had a partial response to radiotherapy plus ipilimumab. Specimen: peripheral blood, collected from a patient treated with radiotherapy plus ipilimumab. The chain employs TRBV2 and TRBJ1-1; 9 bases fit TRBD1. The chain's CDR3 is CASRVVTGGATEAFF. CDR3 DNA: TGTGCCAGCAGAGTCGTGACAGGGGGGGCCACTGAAGCTTTCTTT.